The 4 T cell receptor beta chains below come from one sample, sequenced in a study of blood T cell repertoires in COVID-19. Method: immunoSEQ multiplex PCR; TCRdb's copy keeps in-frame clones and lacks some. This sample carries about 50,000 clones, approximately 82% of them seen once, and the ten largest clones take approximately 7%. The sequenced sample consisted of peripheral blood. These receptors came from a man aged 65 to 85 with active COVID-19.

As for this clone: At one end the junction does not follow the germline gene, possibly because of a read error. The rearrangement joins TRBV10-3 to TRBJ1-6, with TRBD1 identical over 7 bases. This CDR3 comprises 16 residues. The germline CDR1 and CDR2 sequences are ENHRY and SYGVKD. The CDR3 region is CAISGGGPSSNSPLHF. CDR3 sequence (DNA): TGTGCCATCAGCGGAGGGGGCCCCTCCTCTAATTCACCCCTCCACTTT.

The DNA for the CDR3 is TGTGCCAGCAGTTCTCCTTACAGGGAGGATACGCAGTATTTT. Residues: CASSSPYREDTQYF. V and J are TRBV28 and TRBJ2-3; the D gene is possibly TRBD1 (6 bases). Germline V gene data show CDR1 as MDHEN and CDR2 as SYDVKM. V was cut by 4 bases and J by 6 bases, with 14 bases left in between. The CDR3 totals 14 residues.

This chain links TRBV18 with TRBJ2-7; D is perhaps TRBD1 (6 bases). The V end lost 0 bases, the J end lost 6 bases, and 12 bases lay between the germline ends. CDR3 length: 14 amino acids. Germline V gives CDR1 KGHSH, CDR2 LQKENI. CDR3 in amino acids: CASSPPGGTGEQYF. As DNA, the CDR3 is TGTGCCAGCTCACCACCAGGGGGTACTGGCGAGCAGTACTTC.

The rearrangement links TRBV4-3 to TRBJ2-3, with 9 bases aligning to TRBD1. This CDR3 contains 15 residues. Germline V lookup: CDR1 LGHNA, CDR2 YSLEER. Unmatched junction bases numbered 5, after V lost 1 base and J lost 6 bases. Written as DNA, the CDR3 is TGCGCCAGCAGCCAAGGCACAGGGGGCTCGGATACGCAGTATTTT. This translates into CASSQGTGGSDTQYF.